Shown below are 26 T cell receptor beta chains from a single sample sequenced in a study of PD-1 blockade in mismatch repair-deficient tumors. Produced via immunoSEQ multiplex PCR; TCRdb's table is partial and in-frame only. Of 60,000 to 75,000 clones in the sample, more than 70% are singletons; the top ten hold about 15%. The material was peripheral blood, obtained 52 weeks after starting pembrolizumab. These receptors were collected from an adult with mismatch repair-deficient cancer.

This clone showed up just once. The V call is TRBV29-1, the J call TRBJ2-1; no reliable D call. This CDR3 is built from 15 residues. V gave up 1 base and J gave up 2 bases, with 12 bases separating them. Germline V gene lookup returns CDR1 SQVTM and CDR2 ANQGSEA. The CDR3 sequence is CSVEVVPKTYNEQFF. CDR3 nucleotides: TGCAGCGTTGAAGTGGTCCCGAAAACCTACAATGAGCAGTTCTTC.

The rearrangement joins TRBV20-1 to TRBJ2-5; D is unclear. Germline V gene sequence: CDR1 DFQATT, CDR2 SNEGSKA (reference sequence). CDR3 length: 11 residues. V was trimmed by 7 bases and J by 2 bases, leaving 8 bases between them. The CDR3 loop reads CSVYLQETQYF. The CDR3 region has the DNA TGCAGTGTCTACCTGCAAGAGACCCAGTACTTC.

This clone appeared once. The V and J genes are TRBV6-5 and TRBJ1-2; 8 bases fit TRBD1. CDR1 and CDR2 (germline): MNHEY, SVGAGI. The CDR3 runs 15 residues. V lost 0 bases and J lost 7; bases outside the gene matches: 7. DNA for the CDR3: TGTGCCAGCAGTTACTCGAGGACAGGGCAGGGTGGCTACACCTTC. Encoded protein: CASSYSRTGQGGYTF.

This clone was seen only a few times. The rearrangement links TRBV28 to TRBJ2-7; TRBD2 aligns across 8 bases. The CDR3 extends over 18 amino acids. J lost 1 base, V lost 2 bases, and 13 bases had no gene match. Germline CDR1 reads MDHEN; CDR2 reads SYDVKM. Here the CDR3 DNA reads TGTGCCAGCAGTTTAGTCTTAGCGGGGCTGAAACCTTCCTACGAGCAGTACTTC. Its translation is CASSLVLAGLKPSYEQYF.

The rearrangement uses TRBV21-1 and TRBJ2-3. TRBV21-1 is a listed pseudogene. This CDR3 is 14 amino acids long. In nucleotides, the CDR3 is TGTGCCAGCAATCCTGGGGGAAGCACAGATACGCAGTATTTT. It translates to CASNPGGSTDTQYF.

The chain employs TRBV7-2 and TRBJ2-5, with D possibly TRBD2 on 5 matching bases. Germline CDR1 is SGHTA and CDR2 is FQGNSA. There are 19 residues in the CDR3. V lost 2 bases and J lost 4, with 26 bases in between. The CDR3, as DNA: TGTGCCAGCAGCTTAAGAGGGCGTTCCGGACCTCGTGTCGGAGAGACCCAGTACTTC. Protein: CASSLRGRSGPRVGETQYF.

The rearrangement uses TRBV30 and TRBJ1-1; D might be TRBD1 (6 bases). V lost 2 bases and J 3 bases, leaving 13 bases between the germline ends. Germline CDR1 and CDR2: GTSNPN and SVGIG (reference sequence). This CDR3 region has 14 residues. CDR3 sequence reads: CAWSMRGGHTEAFF. The CDR3 DNA sequence: TGTGCCTGGAGTATGCGTGGGGGGCACACTGAAGCTTTCTTT.

This clone was detected only once. This chain uses TRBV28 with TRBJ1-3; unclear D gene. This CDR3 is 16 amino acids long. Germline V gene lookup returns CDR1 MDHEN and CDR2 SYDVKM. V shed 1 base and J shed 1 base, with 11 bases lying between them. The CDR3 loop reads CASSLLWEGSGNTIYF. CDR3 bases: TGTGCCAGCAGTTTATTATGGGAGGGTTCTGGAAACACCATATATTTT.

The chain couples TRBV2 to TRBJ2-7; D assignment may be TRBD1 or TRBD2 (5 bases each). V was clipped by 4 bases and J by 1 base, with 14 bases between them. The CDR3 contains 15 residues. Germline V gene lookup returns CDR1 SNHLY and CDR2 FYNNEI. CDR3 sequence reads: CASSVGHTRSYEQYF. As DNA, the CDR3 is TGTGCCAGCAGTGTTGGACATACTAGGTCCTACGAGCAGTACTTC. The whole variable domain, remainder taken from reference TRBV2 and TRBJ2-7, is EPEVTQTPSHQVTQMGQEVILRCVPISNHLYFYWYRQILGQKVEFLVSFYNNEISEKSEIFDDQFSVERPDGSNFTLKIRSTKLEDSAMYFCASSVGHTRSYEQYFGPGTRLTVT.

The genes are TRBV13 and TRBJ2-7; 9 bases are a match to TRBD2. Per germline, CDR1 PRHDT and CDR2 FYEKMQ (reference sequence). The CDR3 loop spans 17 amino acids. V gave up 5 bases and J gave up 4 bases; unmatched junction bases: 15. The CDR3 protein is CASSPSAGTSYPYEQYF. CDR3 nucleotides: TGTGCCAGCAGCCCGTCCGCCGGGACTAGCTATCCGTACGAGCAGTACTTC.

A single count supports this clone. The CDR3 DNA reads as TGTGCCAGCAACAGGGGGGCCTACAATGAGCAGTTCTTC. It codes for CASNRGAYNEQFF. The chain joins TRBV11-2 to TRBJ2-1; 8 nucleotides align to TRBD1. V shed 7 bases, J shed 2 bases, and the junction held 1 base outside the gene matches. The germline V gene encodes CDR1 SGHAT and CDR2 FQNNGV. The CDR3 has 13 amino acids.

The J gene is TRBJ2-2, the V gene TRBV4-1; 9 bases agree with TRBD2. The CDR3 spans 16 residues. Unmatched junction bases numbered 4, after V lost 1 base and J lost 4 bases. Per germline, CDR1 MGHRA and CDR2 YSYEKL. This CDR3 is CASSQAPGLATGELFF. DNA for the CDR3: TGCGCCAGCAGCCAAGCCCCGGGACTAGCCACCGGGGAGCTGTTTTTT.

The V call is TRBV11-2, the J call TRBJ2-5; 7 bases map to TRBD2. J lost 4 bases, V lost 1 base, and 6 bases had no gene match. This CDR3 contains 15 residues. The germline V gene encodes CDR1 SGHAT and CDR2 FQNNGV. The CDR3 nucleotides are TGTGCCAGCAGCTTAGCCCCCTCGGGGGGAGAGACCCAGTACTTC. Amino acid sequence: CASSLAPSGGETQYF. Looking up the rest from reference TRBV11-2 and TRBJ2-5 gives the full variable domain: EAGVAQSPRYKIIEKRQSVAFWCNPISGHATLYWYQQILGQGPKLLIQFQNNGVVDDSQLPKDRFSAERLKGVDSTLKIQPAKLEDSAVYLCASSLAPSGGETQYFGPGTRLLVL.

The chain employs TRBV2 and TRBJ1-1, with D unresolved. The ends were cut back, 0 bases at V and 5 bases at J, with 10 bases in the middle. The CDR3 extends over 14 amino acids. Germline V gene sequence: CDR1 SNHLY, CDR2 FYNNEI. CDR3 nucleotide sequence: TGTGCCAGCAGTGAAGCGCTTGAGGTTACTGAAGCTTTCTTT. Amino acids: CASSEALEVTEAFF.

V is TRBV10-3 and J is TRBJ2-3; 10 bases align to TRBD2. This CDR3 contains 15 residues. CDR1 and CDR2 (germline): ENHRY, SYGVKD. J gave up 6 bases and V 10 bases, and 13 bases lay outside the gene matches. As DNA, the CDR3 is TGTGCCACGACCAGCGGGAGGGCCGCGGTGGATACGCAGTATTTT. Translating it yields CATTSGRAAVDTQYF.

J is TRBJ2-1 and V is TRBV11-2; 8 bases align to TRBD1. The CDR3 runs to 14 residues. J lost 4 bases, V lost 3 bases, and 2 bases had no gene match. The germline V gene has CDR1 SGHAT and CDR2 FQNNGV. In DNA form, the CDR3 reads TGTGCCAGCAGCTTGGGACAGGCATACAATGAGCAGTTCTTC. This encodes CASSLGQAYNEQFF.

J is TRBJ2-7 and V is TRBV29-1, with TRBD1 matching 8 bases. The CDR3 is 16 residues long. Germline V CDR1 and CDR2: SQVTM, ANQGSEA. The J segment lost 1 base and the V segment lost 2 bases, leaving 10 bases of the junction unmatched. CDR3 nucleotide sequence: TGCAGCGTTGAATCGGCCTCAAGGGACAGGTCCTACGAGCAGTACTTC. It encodes CSVESASRDRSYEQYF.

In this sample, this clone turned up once. The gene calls are TRBV28 and TRBJ1-1; no definite D call. The V end was cut by 3 bases, the J end by 4 bases, with 15 bases between. The CDR3 is made up of 15 amino acids. The V gene's germline CDR1 is MDHEN and CDR2 SYDVKM. In nucleotides, the CDR3 is TGTGCCAGCAGTTTCGGCGGCAGGTCGGGCACTGAAGCTTTCTTT. This codes for CASSFGGRSGTEAFF.

This clone has just one count. This chain uses TRBV29-1 with TRBJ2-2; no firm D call. CDR3 size: 11 residues. Germline V gene data show CDR1 as SQVTM and CDR2 as ANQGSEA. Trimming took off 5 bases at V and 2 bases at J, with 3 bases between the two ends. For the CDR3, the DNA is TGCAGCGTTCGCAACACCGGGGAGCTGTTTTTT. Translation: CSVRNTGELFF.

The J gene is TRBJ2-7, the V gene TRBV6-6; 8 nucleotides match TRBD2. The CDR3 contains 15 residues. Germline CDR1 MNHNY, CDR2 SVGAGI (reference sequence). Unmatched junction bases numbered 9, after V lost 6 bases and J lost 2 bases. CDR3 loop: CASRSEREQTYEQYF. DNA for the CDR3: TGTGCCAGCAGGAGTGAGCGGGAGCAAACCTACGAGCAGTACTTC.

With respect to this clone: Germline is not matched at one junction end, which may reflect a read error. The chain uses TRBV4-1 and TRBJ2-2; 10 bases are a match to TRBD1. This CDR3 has 16 residues. Germline CDR1 is MGHRA and CDR2 is YSYEKL. CDR3 DNA sequence: TGCGCCAGCAGCCAAGGACAGGGGGCGAAAACCGGGGAGCTGTTTTTT. Translation gives CASSQGQGAKTGELFF.

The chain carries TRBV4-1 and TRBJ2-7; D possibly corresponds to TRBD2 (6 bases). In germline, CDR1 is MGHRA, CDR2 YSYEKL. The V and J ends lost 1 base and 5 bases respectively, with 21 bases between them. CDR3 size: 17 residues. The CDR3 protein is CASSQVRAGPPPHEQYF. The CDR3 DNA follows: TGCGCCAGCAGCCAAGTCAGGGCGGGGCCGCCCCCCCACGAGCAGTACTTC.

The chain is built from TRBV7-9 and TRBJ2-7, with 7 bases matching TRBD2. The germline V gene has CDR1 SEHNR and CDR2 FQNEAQ (reference sequence). The J segment lost 1 base and the V segment lost 5 bases, leaving 11 bases of the junction unmatched. The CDR3 extends over 16 amino acids. DNA of the CDR3: TGTGCCAGCAGCACTCGTATGGGGGGGGTTTCCTACGAGCAGTACTTC. Residues: CASSTRMGGVSYEQYF.

The rearrangement joins TRBV23-1 to TRBJ2-1, with D unclear. TRBV23-1 is sorted into the ORF group, with uncertain function. This CDR3 has 15 amino acids. The ends were cut back, 2 bases at V and 3 bases at J, with 11 bases in the middle. The CDR3 here is CASSQIRRNYNEQFF. Here the CDR3 DNA reads TGCGCCAGCAGTCAAATCCGGAGAAACTACAATGAGCAGTTCTTC.

The chain uses TRBV6-5 and TRBJ2-7, with 8 bases that match TRBD1. Germline assignment: CDR1 MNHEY and CDR2 SVGAGI. The CDR3 extends over 13 amino acids. The J segment lost 2 bases and the V segment lost 7 bases, leaving 4 bases of the junction unmatched. In nucleotides, the CDR3 is TGTGCCAGCACGGAGACAGGGGCCTACGAGCAGTACTTC. Translation gives CASTETGAYEQYF.

The chain has TRBV15 and TRBJ2-1; 11 bases are a match to TRBD1. The junction had 5 bases not matched to a gene; V was cut back by 9 bases and J by 4 bases. The germline CDR1 and CDR2 sequences are LNHNV and YYDKDF (reference sequence). The CDR3 runs to 14 residues. CDR3 bases: TGTGCCACAGGGGACAGGGGGATTTACAATGAGCAGTTCTTC. Protein sequence: CATGDRGIYNEQFF.